These 30 T cell receptor beta chains were sequenced from one sample in a study of vaccination and CD4 T cells after COVID-19. The treatment: approximately nine-day PBMC culture with coronavirus spike peptide pools or control peptides (ViraFEST assay). The Oncomine TCR Beta short-read assay generated sequence data from the DNA of cultured CD4+ T cells. TCRdb reprocessed the PCR reads with MiXCR, giving one entry per CDR3 protein. Of some 16,000 distinct CDR3 sequences detected, around two fifths appear once; the ten largest clones hold roughly an eighth. The antigens for these receptors are not known. The source material was CD4+ T cells from blood, cultured in vitro. All receptors come from a human donor who had recovered from COVID-19.

The CDR3 bases are TGCGCCAGCAGCCAAGACCCCAGGTTCAACGAGCAGTACTTC. Amino acids: CASSQDPRFNEQYF. The rearrangement joins TRBV4-1 to TRBJ2-7; D gene ambiguous. V was cut by 0 bases and J by 5 bases, with 11 bases left in between. CDR3 length equals 14 residues. Germline V gene data show CDR1 as MGHRA and CDR2 as YSYEKL.

The rearrangement links TRBV12-3 or TRBV12-4 to TRBJ2-3; weak D call: TRBD1 (5 bases). This CDR3 comprises 15 residues. Deletions cut 4 bases from V and 5 bases from J, with 16 bases between. CDR3 sequence (DNA): TGTGCCAGCAGTTCTGACAGAGCCCCAAGAGATACGCAGTATTTT. Its translation: CASSSDRAPRDTQYF.

The J gene is TRBJ1-2, the V gene TRBV4-2; D possibly corresponds to TRBD1 (5 bases). CDR1 and CDR2 (germline): LGHNA, YNFKEQ. V was shortened by 1 base and J by 7 bases, with 13 bases between the two germline ends. The CDR3 has 14 residues. The CDR3: CASSQVGGGGGYTF. The CDR3 DNA sequence: TGTGCCAGCAGCCAAGTGGGTGGGGGGGGTGGCTACACCTTC.

The chain links TRBV10-3 to TRBJ2-7, with 7 bases fitting TRBD1. Losses at the gene ends were 6 bases for V and 3 bases for J; bases not matched to a gene: 5. The CDR3 runs to 13 residues. Per the germline V gene, CDR1 is ENHRY and CDR2 is SYGVKD. This CDR3 is CAIRSQGHYEQYF. The CDR3 region has the DNA TGTGCCATCAGATCACAGGGGCACTACGAGCAGTACTTC.

The rearrangement uses TRBV19 and TRBJ1-3; tentatively, D is TRBD1 (5 bases). The CDR3 runs 16 residues. V was trimmed by 4 bases and J by 2 bases, leaving 15 bases between them. Germline lookup yields CDR1 LNHDA and CDR2 SQIVND (reference sequence). The CDR3 nucleotides read TGTGCCAGTAGTAGCAACCTCGGGACTCCTGGAAACACCATATATTTT. Translated, it gives CASSSNLGTPGNTIYF. The full variable domain, completed using reference TRBV19 and TRBJ1-3, is DGGITQSPKYLFRKEGQNVTLSCEQNLNHDAMYWYRQDPGQGLRLIYYSQIVNDFQKGDIAEGYSVSREKKESFPLTVTSAQKNPTAFYLCASSSNLGTPGNTIYFGEGSWLTVV.

A few counts support this clonotype. The chain is built from TRBV19 and TRBJ2-1; TRBD2 matches at 8 bases. J was trimmed by 5 bases and V by 3 bases; bases with no gene match: 3. Germline CDR1 reads LNHDA; CDR2 reads SQIVND (reference sequence). The CDR3 loop spans 14 amino acids. The CDR3 nucleotides read TGTGCCAGTAGTATCGGGACTAGGCACAATGAGCAGTTCTTC. It codes for CASSIGTRHNEQFF. The complete variable domain, with remaining parts taken from reference TRBV19 and TRBJ2-1, reads DGGITQSPKYLFRKEGQNVTLSCEQNLNHDAMYWYRQDPGQGLRLIYYSQIVNDFQKGDIAEGYSVSREKKESFPLTVTSAQKNPTAFYLCASSIGTRHNEQFFGPGTRLTVL.

The chain is built from TRBV20-1 and TRBJ1-2; 7 positions match TRBD1. This CDR3 is 13 amino acids long. The V gene's germline CDR1 is DFQATT and CDR2 SNEGSKA (reference sequence). The trim removed 5 bases at V and 6 bases at J, leaving 9 bases unmatched. The CDR3 DNA sequence: TGCAGTGCTGGGAAAACAGGGGCGAATGGCTACACCTTC. Translated: CSAGKTGANGYTF.

In this sample, this clonotype turned up a few times. The CDR3 spells CSASQGLGTGELFF. The CDR3 DNA sequence: TGCAGTGCTAGTCAGGGATTGGGCACCGGGGAGCTGTTTTTT. The chain recombines TRBV20-1 with TRBJ2-2; perhaps TRBD1 as D (5 bases). V lost 3 bases, J lost 4 bases, and 12 bases lay in between. Germline CDR1 is DFQATT and CDR2 is SNEGSKA (reference sequence). CDR3 size: 14 residues.

In this sample, this clonotype turned up a few times. The chain carries TRBV12-3 or TRBV12-4 and TRBJ1-5; maybe TRBD1 (5 bases). This CDR3 comprises 15 residues. V gave up 3 bases and J gave up 2 bases, with 11 bases separating them. The CDR3 bases are TGTGCCAGCAGTTTCGGGGGAGGTGGCAATCAGCCCCAGCATTTT. Translation: CASSFGGGGNQPQHF.

The rearrangement uses TRBV7-3 and TRBJ2-6, with D perhaps matching TRBD1 or TRBD2 (6 bases each). V lost 7 bases and J lost 4, with 14 bases in between. The CDR3 has 15 amino acids. Germline V lookup: CDR1 SGHTA, CDR2 FQGTGA. The CDR3 DNA reads as TGTGCCAGCACCAAAGGGGGGCAGGGGGCCAACGTCCTGACTTTC. As protein: CASTKGGQGANVLTF.

This clonotype was counted a few times. This rearrangement joins TRBV6-4 to TRBJ2-3; unclear D gene. Trimming left V 0 bases short and J 0 bases short, with 4 bases between. Germline CDR1 and CDR2: MRHNA and SNTAGT. CDR3 length equals 14 residues. The CDR3, as DNA: TGTGCCAGCAGTGACTCGGACAGCACAGATACGCAGTATTTT. Translated, it gives CASSDSDSTDTQYF.

The chain has TRBV6-1 and TRBJ2-1; D perhaps matches TRBD1 (6 bases). From germline, CDR1 is MNHNS and CDR2 SASEGT. The CDR3 covers 15 residues. V was shortened by 7 bases and J by 6 bases, with 19 bases between the two germline ends. CDR3 sequence: CASMLVERGINEQFF. CDR3 in DNA: TGTGCCAGCATGTTGGTGGAGAGGGGGATCAATGAGCAGTTCTTC.

This clonotype was seen only a few times. The chain combines TRBV28 with TRBJ1-2; D uncertain. Deletions cut 2 bases from V and 2 bases from J, with 12 bases between. There are 15 residues in the CDR3. CDR1 MDHEN and CDR2 SYDVKM come from the germline V gene. The chain's CDR3 is CASSLGLTKNYGYTF. CDR3 DNA: TGTGCCAGCAGTTTAGGCCTGACCAAAAACTATGGCTACACCTTC.

This chain links TRBV27 with TRBJ2-1; 10 bases are a match to TRBD2. With 6 bases clipped from V and 6 bases from J, the junction kept 8 bases outside the gene matches. The germline V gene encodes CDR1 MNHEY and CDR2 SMNVEV (reference sequence). The CDR3 contains 15 residues. CDR3 loop: CASRPPLAGANEQFF. As DNA, the CDR3 is TGTGCCAGCAGGCCCCCCCTAGCGGGAGCCAATGAGCAGTTCTTC.

This clonotype came up a few times. This chain links TRBV2 with TRBJ2-5, with 10 bases fitting TRBD2. The germline V gene has CDR1 SNHLY and CDR2 FYNNEI. There are 19 residues in the CDR3. V gave up 8 bases and J gave up 4 bases; unmatched junction bases: 22. The CDR3 spells CASRLSSSGGVIRRETQYF. The CDR3 bases are TGTGCCAGCCGACTTAGTTCTAGCGGGGGAGTTATAAGACGAGAGACCCAGTACTTC.

This clonotype was seen a few times. The chain carries TRBV5-4 and TRBJ2-7; 11 nucleotides match TRBD2. The V gene's germline CDR1 is SGHNT and CDR2 YYREEE (reference sequence). After removal of 9 bases from V and 1 base from J, the junction contained 12 bases not matched to a gene. The CDR3 is made up of 16 amino acids. The CDR3 sequence is CATRPELAGESYEQYF. In DNA form, the CDR3 reads TGTGCCACTCGCCCTGAACTAGCGGGAGAATCCTACGAGCAGTACTTC.

Here the CDR3 DNA reads TGTGCCAGCAGCTTATTAGCGGGAGTTGGCAACGAGCAGTACTTC. It specifies CASSLLAGVGNEQYF. This chain connects TRBV7-9 to TRBJ2-7; TRBD2 aligns across 9 bases. In germline, CDR1 is SEHNR, CDR2 FQNEAQ (reference sequence). The CDR3 sequence is 15 residues long. Unmatched junction bases numbered 7, after V lost 2 bases and J lost 5 bases.

The CDR3 region is CASSLENTGELFF. The CDR3 DNA reads as TGTGCCAGCAGCCTCGAGAACACCGGGGAGCTGTTTTTT. The V and J genes are TRBV7-9 and TRBJ2-2; no clear D gene. The CDR3 has 13 residues. Trimming took off 5 bases at V and 1 base at J, with 5 bases between the two ends. Germline CDR1 and CDR2: SEHNR and FQNEAQ (reference sequence).

This clonotype was found a few times. V gene TRBV7-3 combines with J gene TRBJ2-7; 8 bases are a match to TRBD2. There are 14 residues in the CDR3. Trimming cost V 5 bases and J 0 bases; bases outside gene matches: 3. Germline loops: CDR1 SGHTA, CDR2 FQGTGA. CDR3 region: CASSRGGSSYEQYF. As DNA, the CDR3 is TGTGCCAGCAGCCGGGGGGGCAGCTCCTACGAGCAGTACTTC.

This clonotype has a handful of counts. The genes are TRBV7-9 and TRBJ1-5, with D unclear. From germline, CDR1 is SEHNR and CDR2 FQNEAQ (reference sequence). This CDR3 is 12 amino acids long. V was pared by 5 bases and J by 6 bases, with 8 bases between. The CDR3 loop reads CASSQTGQPQHF. The CDR3 DNA sequence: TGTGCCAGCAGCCAGACGGGTCAGCCCCAGCATTTT. Variable domain in full (rest from reference TRBV7-9 and TRBJ1-5): DTGVSQNPRHKITKRGQNVTFRCDPISEHNRLYWYRQTLGQGPEFLTYFQNEAQLEKSRLLSDRFSAERPKGSFSTLEIQRTEQGDSAMYLCASSQTGQPQHFGDGTRLSIL.

This chain uses TRBV5-4 with TRBJ1-2; D is uncertain. This CDR3 spans 13 amino acids. CDR1 and CDR2 (germline): SGHNT, YYREEE (reference sequence). V was cut by 0 bases and J by 5 bases, with 8 bases left in between. CDR3 sequence (DNA): TGTGCCAGCAGCTTGGGTATAGGGTATGGCTACACCTTC. It yields the protein CASSLGIGYGYTF.

This clonotype showed up just a few times. CDR3 in DNA: TGTGCCAGCAGCATACTAGCGGGAGTAGCCGGGGAGCTGTTTTTT. Its translation: CASSILAGVAGELFF. The chain carries TRBV7-2 and TRBJ2-2; 11 bases match TRBD2. The CDR3 extends over 15 amino acids. Trimming cost V 5 bases and J 6 bases; bases outside gene matches: 5. Per germline, CDR1 SGHTA and CDR2 FQGNSA.

The rearrangement links TRBV6-1 to TRBJ1-6; no firm D call. With 8 bases removed from V and 3 bases from J, the gap between germline ends came to 8 bases. The CDR3 is made up of 13 amino acids. Germline loops: CDR1 MNHNS, CDR2 SASEGT. The CDR3, as DNA: TGTGCCAGCGAGGAACGCTATAATTCACCCCTCCACTTT. Translation: CASEERYNSPLHF.

This chain joins TRBV5-4 and TRBJ2-5, with D perhaps TRBD2 (5 bases). The ends were cut back, 2 bases at V and 5 bases at J, with 13 bases in the middle. Germline lookup yields CDR1 SGHNT and CDR2 YYREEE (reference sequence). This CDR3 is built from 14 residues. The CDR3: CASSFFGELETQYF. The DNA of the CDR3 is TGTGCCAGCAGCTTTTTCGGGGAGTTGGAGACCCAGTACTTC.

The genes are TRBV7-9 and TRBJ1-3; D unclear. V gave up 8 bases and J gave up 0 bases, with 8 bases separating them. Germline-derived CDR1 and CDR2 are SEHNR and FQNEAQ (reference sequence). The CDR3 covers 13 residues. CDR3 DNA: TGTGCCAGCCGAGCGTCCTCTGGAAACACCATATATTTT. As protein: CASRASSGNTIYF.

The J gene is TRBJ1-1, the V gene TRBV20-1; D not resolved. This CDR3 is built from 14 residues. The germline V gene encodes CDR1 DFQATT and CDR2 SNEGSKA (reference sequence). V dropped 5 bases and J dropped 5 bases, with 18 bases sitting between them. CDR3 region: CSAPSAGRSTEAFF. The CDR3 region has the DNA TGCAGTGCTCCGTCGGCGGGTAGAAGTACTGAAGCTTTCTTT.

The V gene is TRBV7-9, the J gene TRBJ2-1; D possibly uses TRBD1 or TRBD2 (5 bases each). The CDR3 totals 13 residues. Per the germline V gene, CDR1 is SEHNR and CDR2 is FQNEAQ (reference sequence). V gave up 5 bases and J gave up 10 bases, with 15 bases separating them. CDR3 in amino acids: CASSQDPGSEQFF. The CDR3 nucleotides read TGTGCCAGCAGCCAAGACCCAGGGAGCGAGCAGTTCTTC.

The DNA for the CDR3 is TGTGCCAGCAGTGAATCTTTTGGTCGACAGAGCTCCTACGAGCAGTACTTC. It codes for CASSESFGRQSSYEQYF. The chain recombines TRBV6-1 with TRBJ2-7; a possible D gene is TRBD1 (5 bases). V was pared by 2 bases and J by 0 bases, with 17 bases between. Germline V gives CDR1 MNHNS, CDR2 SASEGT. This CDR3 comprises 17 residues.

The chain employs TRBV20-1 and TRBJ2-1, with 7 bases identical to TRBD2. The CDR3 is 15 amino acids. V gave up 6 bases and J gave up 6 bases; unmatched junction bases: 14. Germline CDR1 DFQATT, CDR2 SNEGSKA (reference sequence). The CDR3 protein is CSANSGRELSNEQFF. The CDR3 DNA reads as TGCAGTGCAAACTCGGGGCGGGAGCTTTCCAATGAGCAGTTCTTC.

The V call is TRBV19, the J call TRBJ1-3; no clear D gene. This CDR3 spans 16 amino acids. V lost 0 bases, J lost 0 bases, and 9 bases lay in between. The V gene's germline CDR1 is LNHDA and CDR2 SQIVND (reference sequence). Here the CDR3 DNA reads TGTGCCAGTAGTATAGATCGTTCGGCCTCTGGAAACACCATATATTTT. Translating gives CASSIDRSASGNTIYF.